This TCR beta chain appears in the sequencing data of a study of regulatory and conventional T cells in RAG deficiency. The sorted conventional CD4+ T cells were CD25-low and CD127-high, with genomic DNA sequenced. Looked up from germline, CDR1 is MGHDK and CDR2 is SYGVNS. Trimming at V came to 3 bases and at J to 5 bases, leaving 9 bases not matched to a gene. CDR3 length: 17 amino acids. TCRdb's copy holds only in-frame clones and misses some; the assay was immunoSEQ multiplex PCR. Among more than 40,000 clones listed, around 89% were seen once. These records were also assigned to another study, of regulatory T cells. According to that study: The primer mix had 52 TRBV and 13 TRBJ primers.

Sequencing was done on a sample of CD4+ effector T cells sorted from blood. The sequence was collected from a human donor in good health. V is TRBV25-1 and J is TRBJ2-1; the match to TRBD2 covers 11 bases. The CDR3: CASSDPRLAGGHNEQFF. In DNA, the CDR3 is TGTGCCAGCAGTGATCCCCGGCTAGCGGGAGGCCACAATGAGCAGTTCTTC.